This T cell receptor beta chain appears in the sequencing data of a study of response to subunit inactivated influenza vaccine. Regarding the study as a whole: Each seasonal flu vaccination may recruit only limited new T cells, authors suggested.

The CDR3 runs 16 residues. Germline assignment: CDR1 SGHDT and CDR2 YYEEEE. The ends lost 4 bases at V and 11 bases at J; junction bases unmatched: 14. TCRdb analysed the RT-PCR reads with MiXCR anew, one entry per CDR3 protein. The sample has some 600,000 distinct CDR3 sequences; around 15% are singletons. About this clonotype: Its antigen is undetermined.

This sample comprised PBMCs from blood, obtained less than 15 days before vaccination. The source of this sequence is a man aged 45-65 years who received an inactivated influenza vaccine. V gene TRBV5-6 combines with J gene TRBJ2-1; 11 bases match TRBD2. The CDR3 DNA is TGTGCCAGCAGCCACAGACAGGAACGGACTAGCGGGCAGCAGTTCTTC. Its protein product is CASSHRQERTSGQQFF.